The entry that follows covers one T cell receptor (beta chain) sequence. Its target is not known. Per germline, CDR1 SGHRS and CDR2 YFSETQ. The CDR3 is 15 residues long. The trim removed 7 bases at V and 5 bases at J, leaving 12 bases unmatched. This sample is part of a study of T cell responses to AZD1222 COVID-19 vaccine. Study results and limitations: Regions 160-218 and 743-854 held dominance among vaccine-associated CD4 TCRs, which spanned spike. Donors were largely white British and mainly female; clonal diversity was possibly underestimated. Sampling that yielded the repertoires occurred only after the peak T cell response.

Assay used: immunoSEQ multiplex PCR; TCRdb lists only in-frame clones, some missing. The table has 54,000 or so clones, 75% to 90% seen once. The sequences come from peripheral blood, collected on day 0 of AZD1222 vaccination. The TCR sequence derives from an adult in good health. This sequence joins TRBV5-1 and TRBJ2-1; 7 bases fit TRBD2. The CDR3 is CASGTTSAPNNEQFF. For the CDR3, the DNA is TGCGCCAGCGGTACCACTAGCGCCCCCAACAATGAGCAGTTCTTC. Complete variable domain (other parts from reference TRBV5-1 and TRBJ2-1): KAGVTQTPRYLIKTRGQQVTLSCSPISGHRSVSWYQQTPGQGLQFLFEYFSETQRNKGNFPGRFSGRQFSNSRSEMNVSTLELGDSALYLCASGTTSAPNNEQFFGPGTRLTVL.